This T cell receptor (beta chain) was recorded in a study of T cell responses to AZD1222 COVID-19 vaccine. Sequencing was performed with immunoSEQ multiplex PCR; in TCRdb, only in-frame clones are kept and a portion is missing. The table has under 200,000 clones, approximately 87% seen once. With 3 bases removed from V and 4 bases from J, the gap between germline ends came to 8 bases. The CDR3 length is 13 residues. Germline-derived CDR1 and CDR2 are SGHRS and YFSETQ. The origin of this receptor is an adult in good health. This chain connects TRBV5-1 to TRBJ1-5; TRBD1 is a possible D gene (6 bases). Sequencing used peripheral blood, obtained on day 0 of MenACWY control vaccination. The CDR3 protein is CASSSGDNQPQHF. The CDR3 DNA reads TGCGCCAGCAGCTCAGGGGATAATCAGCCCCAGCATTTT.